This T cell receptor beta chain was observed in a study of CD8 T cells in ankylosing spondylitis. In this sample, this clonotype turned up a few times. What it recognizes is unknown. Study observations and caveats: Previously reported in reactive arthritis synovial fluid and blood were some of the motif variants. Relatively rare in peripheral blood, disease-linked clones were also CD8+. Apparently characteristic of ankylosing spondylitis blood was a TCR beta motif (fewer than ten highly homologous variants).

The CDR3 spans 17 residues. The germline V gene has CDR1 SGHKS and CDR2 YYEKEE (reference sequence). J lost 0 bases, V lost 2 bases, and 10 bases had no gene match. TCRdb reprocessed the 5' RACE reads via MiXCR and lists one record per CDR3 protein. This sample yields some 840,000 distinct CDR3 sequences, of which 12% are seen a single time; roughly 0.51% belongs to the top ten. The V gene is TRBV5-5, the J gene TRBJ2-7; 8 bases are shared with TRBD2. The sequence was obtained from a male donor with ankylosing spondylitis. Input material: blood, either unsorted or a sorted T cell fraction (not recorded which). CDR3 residues: CASSFGLAGIFSYEQYF. CDR3 bases: TGTGCCAGCAGCTTCGGGCTAGCGGGTATATTCTCCTACGAGCAGTACTTC. Based on the CDR3 plus reference TRBV5-5 and TRBJ2-7, the full variable domain is DAGVTQSPTHLIKTRGQQVTLRCSPISGHKSVSWYQQVLGQGPQFIFQYYEKEERGRGNFPDRFSARQFPNYSSELNVNALLLGDSALYLCASSFGLAGIFSYEQYFGPGTRLTVT.